This T cell receptor (beta chain) was sequenced for a study of blood T cells in healthy people across ages. Study outcomes and limitations: The study could not conclusively compare naive and antigen-experienced cells, given its unsorted PBMCs.

A J-beta primer mix and a sample-barcoded 5' primer were used in a second PCR of roughly 7 to 12 cycles. Per-sample output comprised a minimum of 3 million paired-end reads containing CDR3. TCRdb recomputed calls from the 5' RACE reads with MiXCR, one row per CDR3 protein. Of roughly 900,000 distinct CDR3 sequences in the sample, roughly 43% were seen once. This CDR3 is 15 amino acids long. Germline lookup yields CDR1 SGDLS and CDR2 YYNGEE. Of note for this clonotype: Its target is not known.

The rearrangement links TRBV9 to TRBJ2-5, with 7 bases fitting TRBD1. The end of the DNA fits TRBJ2-7 better, so the J call may be wrong. This receptor was obtained from a man aged 25-40 years in good health. Sequencing was done on a sample of blood. The CDR3, as DNA: TGTGCCAGCAGCAGGCAAGAGGGGGCGGCGTACGAGCAGTACTTC. This gives the protein CASSRQEGAAYEQYF.